The present entry profiles one T cell receptor (beta chain) with its context. Its antigen is undetermined. A multiplex PCR was run with 60 Vbeta primers and 13 Jbeta primers. The method was immunoSEQ multiplex PCR; TCRdb's version includes in-frame clones alone and lacks a portion of them. Among around 200,000 clones, roughly 89% were seen once, and the ten largest hold about 1%. Healthy donors of bone marrow made up the group. This sample stems from a study of cytomegalovirus exposure and HLA in healthy donors. Study details: An earlier analysis found some 100 million unique TCR beta sequences from about 179 million T cells. Study results and limitations: A previous analysis found most TCR beta V segments productive roughly 87% or roughly 30% of the time. Analyzed later, most CMV-associated TCR beta chains appeared HLA-restricted.

The CDR3 is 16 amino acids. V gave up 7 bases and J gave up 1 base, with 17 bases separating them. Germline CDR1 and CDR2: KGHSH and LQKENI. The chain employs TRBV18 and TRBJ1-3; D not certain. Sequences were obtained from PBMCs. The TCR originated in a woman aged 18-29 years in good health and CMV-seronegative. The CDR3 bases are TGTGCCAGCTACTCCTTGCAGGTTTCTTCTGGAAACACCATATATTTT. It is translated as CASYSLQVSSGNTIYF.